This TCR beta chain was sequenced for a study of blood T cells in healthy people across ages. Findings of the study overall: Greater diversity and more naive CD4+ cells were seen in long-lived donors than in aged donors.

Concerning this clonotype itself: Its matching antigen is unknown.

Drawn from each donor were around 10 milliliters of peripheral blood. Trimming took 1 base from V and 6 from J, leaving 11 bases between them. The CDR3 has 13 amino acids. The germline V gene has CDR1 GTSNPN and CDR2 SVGIG (reference sequence). PCR was performed a second time for 7 to 11 cycles using a sample-barcoded 5' primer and a J-beta primer mix. TCRdb passed the 5' RACE reads through MiXCR, listing each CDR3 protein once. The table lists 450,000 to 600,000 distinct CDR3 sequences, about 27% of them singletons. Separately, the same data were catalogued under a study of T cells of mothers and their children. That source adds: The yield was over 8 million TCR beta CDR3 reads from each mother and approximately 3 million from each child.

The sequencing input was blood. This clonotype was obtained from a boy aged 2 to 10 in good health. The chain recombines TRBV30 with TRBJ2-3; D is possibly TRBD1 or TRBD2 (6 bases each). DNA of the CDR3: TGTGCCTGGAGTGGGGGGGCGCCGGATACGCAGTATTTT. Protein product: CAWSGGAPDTQYF.